This TCR beta chain originates from a study of shared clonotypes between healthy human individuals. Repertoires were generated with immunoSEQ multiplex PCR, while TCRdb's copy carries only in-frame clones and drops some. In the table there are about 470,000 clones, around 75% of which are singletons. This CDR3 is 14 amino acids long. Germline assignment: CDR1 SQVTM and CDR2 ANQGSEA. V shed 8 bases, J shed 5 bases, and the junction held 7 bases outside the gene matches. This receptor was obtained from a woman in her forties in good health. Some clones in this sample may be carry-over from other donors' samples. Sequenced: PBMCs. The chain combines TRBV29-1 with TRBJ2-1, with 12 bases matching TRBD2. CDR3 in DNA: TGCAGCTCCCGTCGGACTAGCGGGAACAATGAGCAGTTCTTC. The encoded protein is CSSRRTSGNNEQFF.